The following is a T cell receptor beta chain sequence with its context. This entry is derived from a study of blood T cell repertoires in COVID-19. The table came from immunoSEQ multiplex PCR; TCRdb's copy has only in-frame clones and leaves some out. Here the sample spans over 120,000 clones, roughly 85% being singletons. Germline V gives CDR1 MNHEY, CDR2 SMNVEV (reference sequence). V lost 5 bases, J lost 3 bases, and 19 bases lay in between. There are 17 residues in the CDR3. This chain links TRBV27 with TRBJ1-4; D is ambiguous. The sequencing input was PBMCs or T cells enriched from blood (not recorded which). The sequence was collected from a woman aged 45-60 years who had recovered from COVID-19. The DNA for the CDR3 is TGTGCCAGCAGTCAAGCGGGATTGGGCTTCCCTAATGAAAAACTGTTTTTT. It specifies CASSQAGLGFPNEKLFF.